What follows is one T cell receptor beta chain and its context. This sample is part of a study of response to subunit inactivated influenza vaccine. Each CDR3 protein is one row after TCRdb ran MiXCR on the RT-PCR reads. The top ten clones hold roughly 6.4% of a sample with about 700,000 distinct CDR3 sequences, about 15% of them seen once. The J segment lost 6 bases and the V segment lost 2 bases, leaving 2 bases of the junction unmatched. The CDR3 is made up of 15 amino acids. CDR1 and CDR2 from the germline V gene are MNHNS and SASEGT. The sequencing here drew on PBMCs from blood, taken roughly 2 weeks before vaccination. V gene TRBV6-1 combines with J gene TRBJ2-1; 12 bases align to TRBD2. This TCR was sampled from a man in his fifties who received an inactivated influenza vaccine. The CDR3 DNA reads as TGTGCCAGCAGTGAACTAGCGGGAGGGAGCAATGAGCAGTTCTTC. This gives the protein CASSELAGGSNEQFF.